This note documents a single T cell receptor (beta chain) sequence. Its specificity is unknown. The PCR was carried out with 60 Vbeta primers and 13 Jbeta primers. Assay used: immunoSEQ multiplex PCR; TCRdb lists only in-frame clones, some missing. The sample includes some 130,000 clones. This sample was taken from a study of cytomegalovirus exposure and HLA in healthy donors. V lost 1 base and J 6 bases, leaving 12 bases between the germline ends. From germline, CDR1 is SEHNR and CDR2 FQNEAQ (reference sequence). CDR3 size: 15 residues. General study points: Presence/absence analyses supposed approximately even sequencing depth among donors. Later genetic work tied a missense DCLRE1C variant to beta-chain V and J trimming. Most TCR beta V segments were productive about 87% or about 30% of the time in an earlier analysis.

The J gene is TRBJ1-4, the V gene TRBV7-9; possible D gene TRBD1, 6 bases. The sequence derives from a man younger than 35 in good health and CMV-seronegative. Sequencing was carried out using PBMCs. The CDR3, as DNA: TGTGCCAGCAGCTTAGGGGGACAAGGGGATGAAAAACTGTTTTTT. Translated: CASSLGGQGDEKLFF. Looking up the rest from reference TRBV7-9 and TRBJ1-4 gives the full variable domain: DTGVSQNPRHKITKRGQNVTFRCDPISEHNRLYWYRQTLGQGPEFLTYFQNEAQLEKSRLLSDRFSAERPKGSFSTLEIQRTEQGDSAMYLCASSLGGQGDEKLFFGSGTQLSVL.